The T cell receptor beta chain described here comes from a study of T-cell reconstitution after alpha-beta-depleted transplantation in children (dated by TCRdb to the mid-2010s). Turning to the overall study: Using TCR repertoire profiling, the study quantitatively followed how T-cell immune reconstitution unfolded in children after TCRalphabeta/CD19-depleted allogeneic hematopoietic cell transplantation.

This specimen's treatment or condition label, interpreted: allogeneic hematopoietic cell transplantation with graft depleted of TCRalphabeta T cells and CD19 B cells. TCRalphabeta/CD19-depleted allogeneic hematopoietic cell grafts were given to the transplant recipients, all of whom were children. The CDR3 covers 14 residues, taking in both the cysteine and the phenylalanine. Solely the CDR3 DNA is kept, with 42 bases framed from the first base. CDR1 and CDR2 are drawn from the germline V gene: SGHRS, YFSETQ. Libraries were constructed by PCR. The run used an Illumina HiSeq 2500. To normalize quantification of the TCRbeta repertoire, the TCR libraries were built with molecular barcoding that relied on unique molecular identifiers. TCRdb passed the public sequencing reads through fastp at Q25 and MiXCR, retaining productive beta sequences. Identical CDR3 protein sequences are pooled into one entry, listed with their most common genes and DNA. Recorded for this sample are more than 500,000 distinct CDR3 sequences; over 10% of them occurred a single time. The ten largest clones take up around 13% of the sample.

Study-level results and caveats: In some patients, the high TCRbeta diversity seen at day 60 was put down to recipient T cells and intrathymic progenitors that had survived conditioning. The frequencies of hyperexpanded clones fell over the following months, and after one year, T-cell counts and TCRbeta diversity were mostly attributed to newly produced T cells. The apparently early alphabetaT-cell count recovery about two months after transplant was reportedly dependent on only several hundred rapidly expanded clones derived from non-depleted graft cells.

This clonotype has more than one count but fewer than ten. Its antigen is unknown. At one of its ends the junction is not consistent with the germline gene, which may arise from a read error. The source was PBMCs, mostly from graft donor cells, collected 180 days after TCRalphabeta/CD19-depleted stem cell transplant. The chain is encoded by TRBV5-1 joined to TRBJ2-6, with a tentative D call of TRBD1 or TRBD2, each matching 5 bases. This receptor was identified in a female patient between 2 and 15 years old who had a stem cell transplant for aplastic anemia, so the T cells may come from the graft donor. For the CDR3, the sequence is CASSPDSGANGLTF. The DNA sequence is given as TGCGCCAGCAGCCCGGACTCTGGGGCCAACGGCCTGACTTTC. Supplemented by the reference TRBV5-1 and TRBJ2-6 proteins around the CDR3, the complete variable domain is KAGVTQTPRYLIKTRGQQVTLSCSPISGHRSVSWYQQTPGQGLQFLFEYFSETQRNKGNFPGRFSGRQFSNSRSEMNVSTLELGDSALYLCASSPDSGANGLTFGAGSRLTVL.